A selection of T cell receptor beta chains follows, all from one sample in a study of spatial heterogeneity in lung cancer. TCRdb reprocessed the 5' RACE reads with MiXCR, giving one entry per CDR3 protein. The profile shows approximately 7,000 distinct CDR3 sequences, less than 15% of them singletons. The starting material was lung tumor tissue, obtained at surgery. The origin of the receptors is a male donor with early-stage non-small cell lung cancer. Each CDR3 is given without its conserved first and last residue.

TRBJ1-2 TRBV20-1 SARTESNYGYT
TRBJ1-5 TRBV20-1 SARAAQGASNQPQH
TRBJ2-3 TRBV10-3 AISESIMGLADTDTQY
TRBJ2-5 TRBV11-2 ASSLGPEGETQY
TRBJ1-1 TRBV6-1 ASSGPTGGTEAF
TRBJ1-6 TRBV6-6 ASSYSYVTLH
TRBJ1-2 TRBV10-2 ASSESGSNYGYT
TRBJ2-5 TRBV12-5 ASGPLSKEGTATQY
TRBJ2-7 TRBV20-1 SARTLSGYEQY
TRBJ1-1 TRBV5-1 ASSYETGREGTEAF
TRBJ2-1 TRBV5-1 ASSWGLAGDYNEQF
TRBJ1-1 TRBV5-1 ASSRQGKEAEAF
TRBJ2-3 TRBV9 ASSVGGATSTDTQY
TRBJ1-1 TRBV12-2 ASRFGTEGTEAF
TRBJ2-6 TRBV12-3/TRBV12-4 ASSTTPGWGSGANVLT
TRBJ2-1 TRBV6-2/TRBV6-3 ASTLGGDEQF
TRBJ2-6 TRBV28 ASRPRAAGVLTGANVLT
TRBJ1-5 TRBV27 ASSPLWPQPQH
TRBJ1-5 TRBV24-1 ATSEYSARGNLSNQPQH
TRBJ1-4 TRBV20-1 SATTLRVGEKLF